This T cell receptor (beta chain) was sequenced for a study of blood T cell repertoires in COVID-19. TCRdb's table, derived via immunoSEQ multiplex PCR, lists solely in-frame clones and lacks some. The repertoire holds a few hundred thousand clones, with roughly 85% as singletons. Per the germline V gene, CDR1 is MNHNS and CDR2 is SASEGT. V shed 2 bases, J shed 5 bases, and the junction held 5 bases outside the gene matches. The CDR3 runs 15 residues. Each recovered donor of Cohort 3 presented with two negative PCRs, clearance, or symptom resolution. This chain connects TRBV6-1 to TRBJ1-2; 10 bases match TRBD1. The specimen sequenced was PBMCs or T cells enriched from blood (not recorded which). The sequence was collected from a man aged 30-40 years who had recovered from COVID-19. The CDR3 DNA reads TGTGCCAGCAGTGAAAGGGGACAGGGGAAGTATGGCTACACCTTC. It specifies CASSERGQGKYGYTF.